This T cell receptor (beta chain) was recorded in a study of blood T cell repertoires in COVID-19. Whole-study context: Whether acute or convalescent, the COVID-19 samples came from the United States, Italy and Spain. The analysed material was cDNA or gDNA that came from T cells, B-cell-depleted T cells, or PBMCs.

After removal of 6 bases from V and 8 bases from J, the junction contained 9 bases not matched to a gene. This CDR3 comprises 13 residues. In the authors' methods: Researchers report that nucleated cell counts were estimated from reference gene primer amplification. Sequenced by immunoSEQ multiplex PCR; TCRdb stores in-frame clones only, minus some. The V and J calls and clone size were taken over from that table, and D and trimming were inferred from the DNA. The sample comprises around 200,000 clones, 87% of which are singletons, and roughly 2% rests with the top ten. The J gene is TRBJ1-2, the V gene TRBV12-3 or TRBV12-4, with 7 nucleotides matching TRBD1. The sequence was collected from a man aged 35 to 55 with active or convalescent COVID-19. The sample taken for sequencing was peripheral blood. The CDR3 DNA reads as TGTGCCAGCAGCCAAGACAGGGTGGGGGGCTACACCTTC. It is translated as CASSQDRVGGYTF.